This TCR beta chain was recovered during a study of T-cell reconstitution after alpha-beta-depleted transplantation in children (dated by TCRdb to the mid-2010s). As for the study more broadly: Using TCR repertoire profiling, the study followed T-cell immune reconstitution in a quantitative way in children after TCRalphabeta/CD19-depleted allogeneic hematopoietic cell transplantation. Overall study results and their limits: The apparently early recovery of alphabetaT-cell counts about two months after transplant reportedly depended on only several hundred rapidly expanded clones that came from non-depleted graft cells. In some patients, the high TCRbeta diversity seen at day 60 was put down to recipient T cells and intrathymic progenitors that had survived conditioning. Hyperexpanded clone frequencies declined over subsequent months; after one year, T-cell counts and TCRbeta diversity were mostly attributed to newly produced T cells.

The label giving this sample's treatment or condition can be read as: allogeneic hematopoietic cell transplantation with graft depleted of TCRalphabeta T cells and CD19 B cells. The children who served as transplant recipients had been given grafts of TCRalphabeta/CD19-depleted allogeneic hematopoietic cells. From cysteine to phenylalanine, the CDR3 is 15 amino acids long. CDR3 DNA is the only sequence kept; it has 45 bases, read in frame from the first base. Relative to germline, V is missing 0 bases and J is missing 6 bases, with 3 bases of the junction outside any gene match. The germline V gene supplies CDR1 MGHRA and CDR2 YSYEKL. Receptors were amplified or captured by PCR. The listed sequencing device is Illumina HiSeq 2500. To normalize quantification of the TCRbeta repertoire, the TCR libraries were built with molecular barcoding that relied on unique molecular identifiers. The public reads were reprocessed in TCRdb via fastp at Q25 and MiXCR, keeping in-frame beta chains. Rows with a matching CDR3 protein are joined into one entry that keeps the most common DNA and genes. The sample profile shows around 230,000 distinct CDR3 sequences; approximately 19% of them were found once. The top ten hold roughly two fifths of the sample.

Worth noting for this clonotype: Its target antigen remains unknown. No much larger clone is present one base from it, and per-base qualities are unavailable.

This sequence was found in a male patient aged 2-9 years who had a stem cell transplant for acute lymphoblastic leukemia, so the T cells may come from the graft donor. The chain is assembled from TRBV4-1 and TRBJ2-2; TRBD1 lines up with 8 middle nucleotides. Sequencing used PBMCs, mostly from graft donor cells, obtained 360 days after TCRalphabeta/CD19-depleted stem cell transplant. At the DNA level, the sequence is TGCGCCAGCAGCCAAGACGAACAGGGGGCCGGGGAGCTGTTTTTT. Its coded protein is CASSQDEQGAGELFF.